Presented here are 27 T cell receptor beta chains from one specimen sequenced in a study of beta chain features in type 1 diabetes. The study, taken as a whole, reports: TCRB CDR3 length was moderately but significantly reduced in all four CD4+ subsets of Type 1 diabetes patients.

Their cognate antigens are unknown. Expressed TCRB transcripts were sequenced because the entire RNA isolate underwent reverse transcription. The assay was immunoSEQ multiplex PCR, and TCRdb's table has in-frame clones only and misses some. The sample holds 140,000 or so clones; less than 15% are singletons and the top ten take 1.3%. The sequenced sample was central memory CD4+ T cells from blood. These receptors were collected from a man younger than 30 with type 1 diabetes.

This chain links TRBV28 with TRBJ2-7; 8 bases align to TRBD1. The V segment lost 6 bases and the J segment 4 bases; nucleotides outside the gene matches: 11. In germline, CDR1 is MDHEN, CDR2 SYDVKM. The CDR3 has 15 residues. In nucleotides, the CDR3 is TGTGCCAGCAGCATCCCCGGACAGGGTGGATACGAGCAGTACTTC. It specifies CASSIPGQGGYEQYF.

This clone has just a few counts. The chain carries TRBV30 and TRBJ1-4, with D uncertain. This CDR3 spans 13 amino acids. The germline V gene has CDR1 GTSNPN and CDR2 SVGIG (reference sequence). Trimming took off 7 bases at V and 3 bases at J, with 12 bases between the two ends. CDR3 sequence: CAFIGGSNEKLFF. DNA for the CDR3: TGTGCCTTCATAGGTGGATCTAATGAAAAACTGTTTTTT.

This clone was seen more than once but under ten times. The chain couples TRBV30 to TRBJ2-5; D uncertain. Judging by the DNA end, TRBJ2-7 fits better; the J call may be wrong. The CDR3 runs to 11 residues. CDR1 is GTSNPN and CDR2 is SVGIG in the germline V gene (reference sequence). The CDR3 DNA is TGTGCCTGGAGCGGCCAGTACGAGCAGTACTTC. It is translated as CAWSGQYEQYF.

CDR3 in DNA: TGTGCCAGCAGTTTATGGGCAGGGGACAATGAGCAGTTCTTC. Translation gives CASSLWAGDNEQFF. The chain has TRBV28 and TRBJ2-1, with D possibly being TRBD1 (6 bases). The CDR3 covers 14 residues. V was shortened by 0 bases and J by 5 bases, with 8 bases between the two germline ends. Germline loops: CDR1 MDHEN, CDR2 SYDVKM.

The genes are TRBV6-1 and TRBJ2-3; D gene unclear. CDR1 is MNHNS and CDR2 is SASEGT in the germline V gene. V gave up 7 bases and J gave up 1 base, with 9 bases separating them. The CDR3 length is 13 residues. CDR3 nucleotide sequence: TGTGCCAGCATAGCCACCGGCACAGATACGCAGTATTTT. Its protein product is CASIATGTDTQYF.

The rearrangement joins TRBV2 to TRBJ2-1, with 7 positions matching TRBD1. The J segment lost 8 bases and the V segment lost 5 bases, leaving 9 bases of the junction unmatched. CDR1 SNHLY and CDR2 FYNNEI come from the germline V gene. This CDR3 has 14 residues. The CDR3 DNA reads as TGTGCCAGCAGTACGCAGGGGGATGTCGATGAGCAGTTCTTC. As protein: CASSTQGDVDEQFF.

This clone appeared a few times. Different DNA sequences within this sample yield the same CDR3. This rearrangement joins TRBV6-6 to TRBJ2-7, with 9 bases lining up with TRBD1. CDR1 MNHNY and CDR2 SVGAGI come from the germline V gene (reference sequence). The CDR3 spans 13 residues. V lost 5 bases and J lost 5; bases outside the gene matches: 4. The CDR3 sequence: CASSPTGGDEQYF. DNA for the CDR3: TGTGCCAGCAGTCCGACAGGGGGTGACGAGCAGTACTTC.

Concerning this clone: Within the sample, other DNA sequences also encode this same CDR3. J is TRBJ1-2 and V is TRBV29-1; tentatively, D is TRBD1 (5 bases). The CDR3 contains 14 residues. Germline lookup yields CDR1 SQVTM and CDR2 ANQGSEA. Trimming took 3 bases from V and 5 from J, leaving 16 bases between them. CDR3 nucleotides: TGCAGCGTTGAGGGGCGAGGGCGGGGGTATGGCTACACCTTC. This sequence encodes CSVEGRGRGYGYTF.

This clone was detected only a few times. V is TRBV15 and J is TRBJ2-1; TRBD2 matches 7 bases. The CDR3 has 14 residues. Germline CDR1 and CDR2: LNHNV and YYDKDF (reference sequence). The ends lost 5 bases at V and 5 bases at J; junction bases unmatched: 6. The CDR3 nucleotides read TGTGCCACCAGCCCTCAGCGGGGACACAATGAGCAGTTCTTC. Its protein is CATSPQRGHNEQFF.

The chain has TRBV2 and TRBJ1-1; the D is unclear. Trimming cost V 4 bases and J 6 bases, with 15 bases left between them. Germline V CDR1 and CDR2: SNHLY, FYNNEI. The CDR3 has 14 residues. The CDR3 loop is CASSGGVSEAEAFF. CDR3 in DNA: TGTGCCAGCAGTGGCGGGGTCAGCGAGGCTGAAGCTTTCTTT.

The CDR3 reads CASSGRDVTNGAQYF. Here the CDR3 DNA reads TGTGCCAGCAGCGGCCGGGACGTTACGAACGGGGCCCAGTACTTC. The V gene is TRBV5-4, the J gene TRBJ2-5; D possibly uses TRBD1 or TRBD2 (5 bases each). Trimming shortened V by 4 bases and J by 9 bases, and 22 bases separated the two germline ends. Germline V gene lookup returns CDR1 SGHNT and CDR2 YYREEE (reference sequence). CDR3 length: 15 amino acids. The whole variable domain, remainder taken from reference TRBV5-4 and TRBJ2-5, is ETGVTQSPTHLIKTRGQQVTLRCSSQSGHNTVSWYQQALGQGPQFIFQYYREEENGRGNFPPRFSGLQFPNYSSELNVNALELDDSALYLCASSGRDVTNGAQYFGPGTRLLVL.

There are many counts of this clone. This chain uses TRBV18 with TRBJ2-1; 7 bases agree with TRBD2. V shed 4 bases, J shed 10 bases, and the junction held 7 bases outside the gene matches. The CDR3 is made up of 13 amino acids. Germline V lookup: CDR1 KGHSH, CDR2 LQKENI. The CDR3 reads CASSRDYLGEQFF. The CDR3 bases are TGTGCCAGCTCACGGGACTACCTAGGGGAGCAGTTCTTC.

This clone was recorded a few times. This chain joins TRBV4-1 and TRBJ2-7; 7 bases agree with TRBD2. This CDR3 is 15 amino acids long. The germline gives CDR1 MGHRA, CDR2 YSYEKL. V shed 1 base and J 2 bases; nucleotides not matched to a gene: 5. CDR3 DNA: TGCGCCAGCAGCCAAGCGAACGGGGGGACCTACGAGCAGTACTTC. Protein sequence: CASSQANGGTYEQYF.

The CDR3 loop is CASSPTQGTEAFF. The DNA of the CDR3 is TGTGCCAGCAGCCCCACACAGGGGACTGAAGCTTTCTTT. V is TRBV6-4 and J is TRBJ1-1; 7 nucleotides match TRBD1. The CDR3 loop spans 13 amino acids. The V gene's germline CDR1 is MRHNA and CDR2 SNTAGT. With 6 bases clipped from V and 5 bases from J, the junction kept 6 bases outside the gene matches.

Only a few counts were recorded for this clone. The chain is built from TRBV30 and TRBJ2-7; no firm D call. This CDR3 is built from 11 residues. Germline assignment: CDR1 GTSNPN and CDR2 SVGIG (reference sequence). V gave up 7 bases and J gave up 4 bases, with 11 bases separating them. The CDR3, as DNA: TGTGCCTTATCCGGAGAGTACGAGCAGTACTTC. This translates into CALSGEYEQYF.

This clone has just a few counts. The chain employs TRBV7-2 and TRBJ2-3, with D hard to call. Germline V lookup: CDR1 SGHTA, CDR2 FQGNSA. The CDR3 runs to 11 residues. Trimming cost V 5 bases and J 7 bases, with 7 bases left between them. CDR3 region: CASSQFNTQYF. The CDR3 DNA is TGTGCCAGCAGCCAGTTTAATACGCAGTATTTT.

V and J are TRBV7-9 and TRBJ2-7; no definite D call. This CDR3 spans 13 amino acids. V shed 1 base and J shed 3 bases, with 7 bases lying between them. Germline V lookup: CDR1 SEHNR, CDR2 FQNEAQ (reference sequence). The CDR3 DNA follows: TGTGCCAGCAGCTTAGGAATAGGCTACGAGCAGTACTTC. Residues: CASSLGIGYEQYF.

The chain uses TRBV30 and TRBJ2-7; TRBD2 aligns across 8 bases. This CDR3 has 15 residues. The ends lost 4 bases at V and 2 bases at J; junction bases unmatched: 10. Germline lookup yields CDR1 GTSNPN and CDR2 SVGIG (reference sequence). CDR3 sequence reads: CAWISKREKTYEQYF. CDR3 nucleotides: TGTGCCTGGATATCGAAGCGGGAGAAAACCTACGAGCAGTACTTC.

The rearrangement links TRBV19 to TRBJ2-5, with D possibly TRBD1 on 7 matching bases. The V gene lost 5 bases and the J gene lost 2 bases, with 18 bases spanning the gap. The V gene's germline CDR1 is LNHDA and CDR2 SQIVND (reference sequence). This CDR3 contains 16 residues. CDR3 residues: CASSPRQGGPQETQYF. The CDR3 DNA reads as TGTGCCAGTAGTCCAAGACAGGGAGGCCCTCAAGAGACCCAGTACTTC.

The chain is built from TRBV30 and TRBJ2-2; D is ambiguous. The V gene lost 0 bases and the J gene lost 0 bases, with 8 bases spanning the gap. The CDR3 is 15 amino acids. Germline CDR1 is GTSNPN and CDR2 is SVGIG (reference sequence). CDR3: CAWSVLSSNTGELFF. CDR3 in DNA: TGTGCCTGGAGTGTACTCAGTTCGAACACCGGGGAGCTGTTTTTT. Looking up the rest from reference TRBV30 and TRBJ2-2 gives the full variable domain: SQTIHQWPATLVQPVGSPLSLECTVEGTSNPNLYWYRQAAGRGLQLLFYSVGIGQISSEVPQNLSASRPQDRQFILSSKKLLLSDSGFYLCAWSVLSSNTGELFFGEGSRLTVL.

This chain uses TRBV27 with TRBJ1-1, with a weak D call TRBD1 (6 bases). Trimming cost V 5 bases and J 4 bases, with 11 bases left between them. Germline lookup yields CDR1 MNHEY and CDR2 SMNVEV (reference sequence). The CDR3 covers 13 residues. Here the CDR3 reads CASSTGQPTEAFF. The CDR3 bases are TGTGCCAGCAGTACAGGACAGCCCACTGAAGCTTTCTTT.

The chain couples TRBV7-2 to TRBJ2-2, with D perhaps matching TRBD2 (5 bases). This CDR3 is 15 amino acids long. V lost 2 bases and J 4 bases, leaving 11 bases between the germline ends. The germline gives CDR1 SGHTA, CDR2 FQGNSA. CDR3 amino acids: CASSLWRQTTGELFF. In DNA, the CDR3 is TGTGCCAGCAGCTTATGGAGGCAGACCACCGGGGAGCTGTTTTTT.

This clone has a handful of counts. V is TRBV4-1 and J is TRBJ2-1, with 9 bases fitting TRBD2. This CDR3 is built from 19 residues. The V gene's germline CDR1 is MGHRA and CDR2 YSYEKL. The J segment lost 5 bases and the V segment lost 0 bases, leaving 14 bases of the junction unmatched. The CDR3 sequence: CASSQDRGSSGAMHNEQFF. CDR3 in DNA: TGCGCCAGCAGCCAAGATAGGGGGTCTAGCGGGGCAATGCACAATGAGCAGTTCTTC.

This chain uses TRBV5-1 with TRBJ2-5; weak D call: TRBD2 (5 bases). Trimming took off 4 bases at V and 1 base at J, with 11 bases between the two ends. From germline, CDR1 is SGHRS and CDR2 YFSETQ. The CDR3 covers 14 residues. The DNA of the CDR3 is TGCGCCAGCAGCACTGGACGGGGCCAAGAGACCCAGTACTTC. It codes for CASSTGRGQETQYF.

This chain links TRBV6-6 with TRBJ2-7; TRBD1 aligns across 7 bases. Germline loops: CDR1 MNHNY, CDR2 SVGAGI (reference sequence). The CDR3 contains 12 residues. The V gene end was trimmed by 5 bases and the J gene end by 4 bases; junction bases not matched to a gene: 2. CDR3 protein: CASSHRGYEQYF. The CDR3 nucleotides read TGTGCCAGCAGTCACAGGGGTTACGAGCAGTACTTC.

This clone appeared a few times. V and J are TRBV7-8 and TRBJ2-1, with 10 bases aligning to TRBD1. Germline V gene sequence: CDR1 SGHVS, CDR2 FQNEAQ. The junction had 5 bases not matched to a gene; V was cut back by 5 bases and J by 1 base. The CDR3 runs to 16 residues. CDR3 in DNA: TGTGCCAGCAGCCCCTCGGACAGGGGGTCCTACAATGAGCAGTTCTTC. Its translation is CASSPSDRGSYNEQFF.

The rearrangement uses TRBV28 and TRBJ2-4; 7 bases fit TRBD1. Germline-derived CDR1 and CDR2 are MDHEN and SYDVKM. The CDR3 length is 13 residues. The V segment lost 6 bases and the J segment 8 bases; nucleotides outside the gene matches: 7. The CDR3 DNA sequence: TGTGCCAGCAGATCCGGGACAGTCTACATTCAGTACTTC. Translated: CASRSGTVYIQYF.